These 22 T cell receptor beta chains were all obtained from the same sample, sequenced in a study of cytomegalovirus exposure and HLA in healthy donors. Produced via immunoSEQ multiplex PCR; TCRdb's table is partial and in-frame only. The table records more than 100,000 clones, roughly 90% of them present only once. Source material: PBMCs. These receptors were collected from a young woman in good health and CMV-seropositive.

The V gene is TRBV30, the J gene TRBJ2-7; TRBD1 agrees at 7 bases. V dropped 4 bases and J dropped 5; count of bases not matched to a gene: 2. This CDR3 has 11 residues. Germline V gene sequence: CDR1 GTSNPN, CDR2 SVGIG (reference sequence). CDR3 nucleotide sequence: TGTGCCTGGACAGGGGGAAACGAGCAGTACTTC. Protein sequence: CAWTGGNEQYF. The full variable domain, in which reference TRBV30 and TRBJ2-7 provide the parts outside the CDR3, is SQTIHQWPATLVQPVGSPLSLECTVEGTSNPNLYWYRQAAGRGLQLLFYSVGIGQISSEVPQNLSASRPQDRQFILSSKKLLLSDSGFYLCAWTGGNEQYFGPGTRLTVT.

The CDR3 loop is CATSNLQGLGTEAFF. CDR3 sequence (DNA): TGTGCCACCAGCAACCTACAGGGGTTAGGCACTGAAGCTTTCTTT. The chain has TRBV15 and TRBJ1-1; 7 positions match TRBD1. The CDR3 totals 15 residues. J gave up 4 bases and V 4 bases, and 9 bases lay outside the gene matches. Germline-derived CDR1 and CDR2 are LNHNV and YYDKDF (reference sequence).

This chain connects TRBV19 to TRBJ1-1; D gene ambiguous. V lost 5 bases, J lost 0 bases, and 4 bases lay in between. This CDR3 has 12 residues. The germline gives CDR1 LNHDA, CDR2 SQIVND (reference sequence). The CDR3 nucleotides are TGTGCCAGTAGTCCCTTGAACACTGAAGCTTTCTTT. It specifies CASSPLNTEAFF.

This chain links TRBV7-9 with TRBJ2-7; TRBD2 matches at 9 bases. V gave up 1 base and J gave up 6 bases; unmatched junction bases: 13. CDR1 is SEHNR, CDR2 FQNEAQ, per germline (reference sequence). The CDR3 is made up of 17 amino acids. CDR3 nucleotides: TGTGCCAGCAGCTTAGGGGCTAGCGGGGTAGAAGGTTCCGAGCAGTACTTC. As protein: CASSLGASGVEGSEQYF.

The V call is TRBV14, the J call TRBJ2-2, with a weak D call TRBD1 (5 bases). Germline CDR1 is SGHDN and CDR2 is FVKESK. V shed 3 bases and J shed 6 bases, with 17 bases lying between them. This CDR3 has 16 amino acids. For the CDR3, the DNA is TGTGCCAGCAGCCAGGGGTTCCAGGGCTTAGCCGGGGAGCTGTTTTTT. Encoded protein: CASSQGFQGLAGELFF. Filled out from reference TRBV14 and TRBJ2-2, the complete variable domain reads EAGVTQFPSHSVIEKGQTVTLRCDPISGHDNLYWYRRVMGKEIKFLLHFVKESKQDESGMPNNRFLAERTGGTYSTLKVQPAELEDSGVYFCASSQGFQGLAGELFFGEGSRLTVL.

The chain links TRBV4-3 to TRBJ1-1, with D possibly TRBD1 on 5 matching bases. This CDR3 contains 15 residues. The germline V and J ends were trimmed by 0 bases and 6 bases, with 14 bases remaining between them. Germline loops: CDR1 LGHNA, CDR2 YSLEER. The CDR3 sequence is CASSQDGGYDSEAFF. For the CDR3, the DNA is TGCGCCAGCAGCCAAGACGGGGGGTACGACTCTGAAGCTTTCTTT.

The chain carries TRBV6-1 and TRBJ2-3, with 11 bases identical to TRBD2. The CDR3 sequence is 15 residues long. CDR1 and CDR2 from the germline V gene are MNHNS and SASEGT. The J segment lost 6 bases and the V segment lost 6 bases, leaving 8 bases of the junction unmatched. CDR3 region: CASRISGRAGDTQYF. DNA of the CDR3: TGTGCCAGCAGGATTAGCGGGAGGGCGGGCGATACGCAGTATTTT.

The chain has TRBV9 and TRBJ2-5; 9 bases fit TRBD2. Per germline, CDR1 SGDLS and CDR2 YYNGEE. This CDR3 is 16 amino acids long. The V gene end was trimmed by 0 bases and the J gene end by 4 bases; junction bases not matched to a gene: 7. Written as DNA, the CDR3 is TGTGCCAGCAGCGTAGGGGGCGGGGGGGCCGGAGAGACCCAGTACTTC. Translating gives CASSVGGGGAGETQYF.

V gene TRBV11-2 combines with J gene TRBJ1-2, with 10 nucleotides matching TRBD1. Germline loops: CDR1 SGHAT, CDR2 FQNNGV. This CDR3 comprises 14 residues. V lost 3 bases and J lost 4; bases outside the gene matches: 2. CDR3 bases: TGTGCCAGCAGCTTGACAGGGGGCCTCTATGGCTACACCTTC. Translated, it gives CASSLTGGLYGYTF. The complete variable domain, with remaining parts taken from reference TRBV11-2 and TRBJ1-2, reads EAGVAQSPRYKIIEKRQSVAFWCNPISGHATLYWYQQILGQGPKLLIQFQNNGVVDDSQLPKDRFSAERLKGVDSTLKIQPAKLEDSAVYLCASSLTGGLYGYTFGSGTRLTVV.

In this sample, this clone turned up once. The V call is TRBV28, the J call TRBJ2-1; 13 bases are a match to TRBD2. With V trimmed by 8 bases and J by 4 bases, 5 bases remained unmatched. The CDR3 length is 15 residues. Looked up from germline, CDR1 is MDHEN and CDR2 is SYDVKM. CDR3 residues: CASRPGLAGYNEQFF. The CDR3 DNA reads as TGTGCCAGCCGTCCGGGACTAGCGGGATACAATGAGCAGTTCTTC.

V gene TRBV7-6 combines with J gene TRBJ2-1, with a tentative D call TRBD2 (6 bases). The CDR3 contains 15 residues. With 5 bases removed from V and 9 bases from J, the gap between germline ends came to 20 bases. The germline CDR1 and CDR2 sequences are SGHVS and FNYEAQ. CDR3 bases: TGTGCCAGCAGCCTGACTAGGCCCCCTATGGGTGAGCAGTTCTTC. Amino acids: CASSLTRPPMGEQFF.

The chain carries TRBV7-6 and TRBJ1-2, with 7 bases aligning to TRBD1. V dropped 1 base and J dropped 4; count of bases not matched to a gene: 6. CDR3 length equals 15 residues. CDR1 and CDR2 from the germline V gene are SGHVS and FNYEAQ. Here the CDR3 DNA reads TGTGCCAGCAGCTTAGGACAGGGAGGAGGCTATGGCTACACCTTC. Translating gives CASSLGQGGGYGYTF.

The chain carries TRBV11-2 and TRBJ1-1, with D hard to call. The CDR3 length is 15 residues. From germline, CDR1 is SGHAT and CDR2 FQNNGV. Between the trimmed V and J ends, which lost 2 bases and 0 bases, there was a span of 10 bases. CDR3 in DNA: TGTGCCAGCAGCTTACAGGTGTTCATGAACACTGAAGCTTTCTTT. Translation gives CASSLQVFMNTEAFF.

This chain connects TRBV7-3 to TRBJ2-7; the match to TRBD2 covers 7 bases. Trimming at V came to 5 bases and at J to 6 bases, leaving 10 bases not matched to a gene. Germline assignment: CDR1 SGHTA and CDR2 FQGTGA. CDR3 length equals 14 residues. The CDR3 coding sequence is TGTGCCAGCAGCCTCCTGGCGGGAGAATCCGAGCAGTACTTC. Translating it yields CASSLLAGESEQYF.

The chain combines TRBV9 with TRBJ1-2; D gene ambiguous. V was cut by 2 bases and J by 2 bases, with 16 bases left in between. Germline CDR1 is SGDLS and CDR2 is YYNGEE. This CDR3 is built from 16 residues. In DNA, the CDR3 is TGTGCCAGCAGCGTTGCGCCAGAGAGAGGGAACTATGGCTACACCTTC. Translation: CASSVAPERGNYGYTF.

V gene TRBV7-3 combines with J gene TRBJ1-1, with 8 nucleotides matching TRBD1. J lost 1 base, V lost 5 bases, and 0 bases had no gene match. The CDR3 is made up of 13 amino acids. CDR1 and CDR2 (germline): SGHTA, FQGTGA. The CDR3 loop is CASSQGANTEAFF. In DNA form, the CDR3 reads TGTGCCAGCAGCCAGGGGGCGAACACTGAAGCTTTCTTT.

The genes are TRBV2 and TRBJ2-3, with TRBD2 matching over 8 bases. This CDR3 is 17 amino acids long. The trim removed 7 bases at V and 3 bases at J, leaving 15 bases unmatched. Germline CDR1 is SNHLY and CDR2 is FYNNEI. Here the CDR3 reads CASIREEGRGGTDTQYF. CDR3 nucleotides: TGTGCCAGCATCCGAGAGGAAGGCCGCGGGGGGACAGATACGCAGTATTTT.

This rearrangement joins TRBV18 to TRBJ1-2; D not resolved. The germline gives CDR1 KGHSH, CDR2 LQKENI. Trimming removed 0 bases at V and 4 bases at J, with 12 bases between. This CDR3 has 15 residues. This chain's CDR3 is CASSPPTRLIYGYTF. The CDR3 DNA follows: TGTGCCAGCTCACCACCGACACGGTTAATCTATGGCTACACCTTC.

The chain couples TRBV27 to TRBJ2-2; 8 nucleotides line up with TRBD2. V lost 3 bases, J lost 5 bases, and 2 bases stayed unmatched. CDR1 and CDR2 from the germline V gene are MNHEY and SMNVEV (reference sequence). There are 14 residues in the CDR3. The CDR3 bases are TGTGCCAGCAGTTTCGGACTAGCAACCGGGGAGCTGTTTTTT. As protein: CASSFGLATGELFF.

This sequence joins TRBV25-1 and TRBJ2-2; 9 bases agree with TRBD2. The CDR3 contains 15 residues. V was clipped by 2 bases and J by 7 bases; unmatched bases: 5. Germline CDR1 and CDR2: MGHDK and SYGVNS. The CDR3: CASSELGGGDGELFF. The CDR3 DNA sequence: TGTGCCAGCAGTGAACTCGGCGGGGGGGACGGGGAGCTGTTTTTT. Full variable domain (missing parts from reference TRBV25-1 and TRBJ2-2): EADIYQTPRYLVIGTGKKITLECSQTMGHDKMYWYQQDPGMELHLIHYSYGVNSTEKGDLSSESTVSRIRTEHFPLTLESARPSHTSQYLCASSELGGGDGELFFGEGSRLTVL.

The rearrangement links TRBV27 to TRBJ2-2; 10 bases agree with TRBD1. CDR3 size: 14 residues. Germline trimming cut 5 bases from V and 6 bases from J; bases unmatched to any gene: 3. Germline V gene data show CDR1 as MNHEY and CDR2 as SMNVEV (reference sequence). Here the CDR3 reads CASSIGQGAGELFF. CDR3 nucleotide sequence: TGTGCCAGCAGTATCGGACAGGGGGCCGGGGAGCTGTTTTTT.

This clone showed up just a few times. The chain is built from TRBV4-1 and TRBJ1-6; 9 bases are shared with TRBD1. Germline loops: CDR1 MGHRA, CDR2 YSYEKL. Unmatched junction bases numbered 7, after V lost 5 bases and J lost 8 bases. CDR3 length equals 15 residues. The DNA of the CDR3 is TGCGCCAGCAGCGCCCGGGACAGGGATGATTCACCCCTCCACTTT. Its protein product is CASSARDRDDSPLHF.